The 27 T cell receptor beta chains reported below all come from one sample, sequenced in a study of early T cells in non-severe SARS-CoV-2 infection. MiXCR, applied by TCRdb to the 5' RACE reads, yields one record per CDR3 protein. Of tens of thousands of distinct CDR3 sequences in the sample, approximately 14% are singletons; the top ten hold roughly 7%. The sequenced sample consisted of whole blood. These receptor sequences come from an adult who was a healthcare worker with PCR-confirmed SARS-CoV-2 infection or an uninfected control (not recorded which).

This clonotype was picked up many times. At one of its ends the junction is not consistent with the germline gene, which may arise from a read error. This rearrangement joins TRBV28 to TRBJ2-7, with a tentative D call TRBD2 (5 bases). CDR3 size: 13 residues. Germline loops: CDR1 MDHEN, CDR2 SYDVKM. The CDR3 spells CASSVLVGSFPLF. CDR3 DNA sequence: TGTGCCAGCAGTGTACTAGTTGGAAGCTTCCCCCTCTTC. The variable domain in full, with the rest retrieved from reference TRBV28 and TRBJ2-7, is DVKVTQSSRYLVKRTGEKVFLECVQDMDHENMFWYRQDPGLGLRLIYFSYDVKMKEKGDIPEGYSVSREKKERFSLILESASTNQTSMYLCASSVLVGSFPLFGPGTRLTVT.

There are a few counts of this clonotype. This chain links TRBV3-1 with TRBJ2-1; 14 nucleotides line up with TRBD2. Germline CDR1 and CDR2: LGHDT and YNNKEL (reference sequence). The CDR3 sequence is 19 residues long. The trim removed 4 bases at V and 8 bases at J, leaving 16 bases unmatched. The CDR3 is CASSRRTSGRTLDSDEQFF. The CDR3 DNA reads TGTGCCAGCAGCCGACGGACTAGCGGGAGGACCCTTGATTCGGATGAGCAGTTCTTC.

This clonotype was seen many times. The chain recombines TRBV2 with TRBJ2-1; 9 bases align to TRBD2. Germline V CDR1 and CDR2: SNHLY, FYNNEI. The CDR3 has 15 amino acids. V dropped 1 base and J dropped 7; count of bases not matched to a gene: 5. CDR3 sequence reads: CASSEGASGRNEQFF. CDR3 DNA: TGTGCCAGCAGTGAAGGGGCGAGCGGGAGGAATGAGCAGTTCTTC. The variable domain in full, completed from reference TRBV2 and TRBJ2-1, reads EPEVTQTPSHQVTQMGQEVILRCVPISNHLYFYWYRQILGQKVEFLVSFYNNEISEKSEIFDDQFSVERPDGSNFTLKIRSTKLEDSAMYFCASSEGASGRNEQFFGPGTRLTVL.

V usage is TRBV16 and J usage is TRBJ1-1; the match to TRBD1 covers 7 bases. After removal of 0 bases from V and 4 bases from J, the junction contained 5 bases not matched to a gene. Per germline, CDR1 KGHSY and CDR2 FQNENV. This CDR3 spans 15 amino acids. The CDR3 here is CASSQSTPGGTEAFF. In nucleotides, the CDR3 is TGTGCCAGCAGCCAATCAACTCCAGGGGGCACTGAAGCTTTCTTT.

The chain links TRBV29-1 to TRBJ2-3, with D possibly TRBD1 on 6 matching bases. The CDR3 contains 12 residues. V was shortened by 8 bases and J by 4 bases, with 13 bases between the two germline ends. The V gene's germline CDR1 is SQVTM and CDR2 ANQGSEA. Here the CDR3 DNA reads TGCAGCCCGATGACAGGATCAGATACGCAGTATTTT. Its protein product is CSPMTGSDTQYF.

There are many counts of this clonotype. This chain links TRBV7-9 with TRBJ2-2, with D possibly TRBD1 on 5 matching bases. Germline-derived CDR1 and CDR2 are SEHNR and FQNEAQ (reference sequence). Trimming removed 4 bases at V and 5 bases at J, with 14 bases between. CDR3 size: 15 residues. This chain's CDR3 is CASSSTGHTTGELFF. CDR3 coding DNA: TGTGCCAGCAGCTCAACCGGACATACGACCGGGGAGCTGTTTTTT.

This clonotype came up a few times. The rearrangement uses TRBV29-1 and TRBJ1-1; D uncertain. With 4 bases removed from V and 1 base from J, the gap between germline ends came to 10 bases. This CDR3 spans 13 amino acids. Germline CDR1 reads SQVTM; CDR2 reads ANQGSEA. The CDR3 DNA sequence: TGCAGCGTTGGTAAGCAGTCGAACACTGAAGCTTTCTTT. It translates to CSVGKQSNTEAFF.

This clonotype was observed a handful of times. The rearrangement joins TRBV5-1 to TRBJ2-3; tentative D call: TRBD2 (5 bases). The germline V and J ends were trimmed by 7 bases and 1 base, with 10 bases remaining between them. CDR1 is SGHRS and CDR2 is YFSETQ in the germline V gene. This CDR3 region has 13 residues. The CDR3 region has the DNA TGCGCCAGCGGGAGCCCAGGCACAGATACGCAGTATTTT. It encodes CASGSPGTDTQYF.

This clonotype came up a few times. This chain connects TRBV5-1 to TRBJ1-1, with D unresolved. Germline CDR1 SGHRS, CDR2 YFSETQ. The CDR3 consists of 13 residues. Trimming removed 3 bases from V and 1 base from J, with 7 bases in between. CDR3 sequence: CASSSDANTEAFF. The DNA of the CDR3 is TGCGCCAGCAGCTCCGACGCGAACACTGAAGCTTTCTTT.

The rearrangement joins TRBV4-1 to TRBJ2-1; maybe TRBD2 (5 bases). V shed 3 bases and J shed 6 bases, with 12 bases lying between them. The CDR3 spans 14 residues. The germline gives CDR1 MGHRA, CDR2 YSYEKL. This CDR3 is CASSQALTSNEQFF. The CDR3 DNA sequence: TGCGCCAGCAGCCAGGCACTTACTAGCAATGAGCAGTTCTTC.

This clonotype was recorded at least ten times. The DNA is omitted, as the CDR3 cannot be located on it reliably, and the CDR3 follows TCRdb's listing. The chain combines TRBV21-1 with TRBJ1-5; TRBD1 was called by the table and not checked on the DNA. TRBV21-1 is annotated as a pseudogene. The CDR3 is 17 amino acids long, termini counted. The CDR3: CASSKVGVGTANQPQHF.

This clonotype was counted many times. The rearrangement links TRBV5-1 to TRBJ2-7; D not resolved. This CDR3 comprises 15 residues. V was trimmed by 0 bases and J by 5 bases, leaving 15 bases between them. Germline assignment: CDR1 SGHRS and CDR2 YFSETQ. In DNA, the CDR3 is TGCGCCAGCAGCTTGGATCCGGGTTGGACCGACGAGCAGTACTTC. Amino acid sequence: CASSLDPGWTDEQYF.

This clonotype turned up a few times. The chain combines TRBV7-9 with TRBJ2-7; no firm D call. V was cut by 4 bases and J by 2 bases, with 12 bases left in between. This CDR3 contains 14 residues. Germline V gene lookup returns CDR1 SEHNR and CDR2 FQNEAQ (reference sequence). The DNA of the CDR3 is TGTGCCAGCAGCTCGGACCCTAGAACCTACGAGCAGTACTTC. This sequence encodes CASSSDPRTYEQYF.

This clonotype has just a few counts. The chain carries TRBV30 and TRBJ2-3; 9 bases align to TRBD2. V lost 1 base, J lost 6 bases, and 8 bases stayed unmatched. Germline assignment: CDR1 GTSNPN and CDR2 SVGIG (reference sequence). The CDR3 runs to 15 residues. CDR3 protein: CAWSATSGRSDTQYF. The CDR3 nucleotides read TGTGCCTGGAGTGCCACTAGCGGGCGGTCGGATACGCAGTATTTT.

V usage is TRBV12-3 or TRBV12-4 and J usage is TRBJ2-5, with 13 bases identical to TRBD2. This CDR3 is 14 amino acids long. V lost 7 bases to trimming and J lost 5 bases; unmatched junction nucleotides: 4. CDR3 amino acids: CASTPLAGGETQYF. CDR3 DNA sequence: TGTGCCAGCACCCCACTAGCGGGAGGGGAGACCCAGTACTTC.

The chain couples TRBV20-1 to TRBJ2-6, with 7 bases identical to TRBD1. J lost 4 bases, V lost 4 bases, and 4 bases had no gene match. The CDR3 contains 14 residues. Germline CDR1 is DFQATT and CDR2 is SNEGSKA (reference sequence). The CDR3 reads CSAITGAGANVLTF. CDR3 DNA: TGCAGTGCTATCACAGGGGCCGGGGCCAACGTCCTGACTTTC.

The chain joins TRBV10-3 to TRBJ2-7; tentative D call: TRBD2 (6 bases). V was trimmed by 0 bases and J by 4 bases, leaving 13 bases between them. The CDR3 runs to 15 residues. Germline CDR1 is ENHRY and CDR2 is SYGVKD. The CDR3 here is CAISESGGKAYEQYF. The CDR3 DNA reads TGTGCCATCAGTGAGTCGGGGGGAAAGGCATACGAGCAGTACTTC.

This clonotype was seen more than once but under ten times. The CDR3 nucleotides read TGTGCCAGTAGCGCAGGGTCATGGGCGAGCAATCAGCCCCAGCATTTT. Protein: CASSAGSWASNQPQHF. The chain uses TRBV19 and TRBJ1-5, with a possible D match to TRBD1 (5 bases). The CDR3 extends over 16 amino acids. The germline V gene has CDR1 LNHDA and CDR2 SQIVND (reference sequence). V was cut by 6 bases and J by 1 base, with 16 bases left in between.

There are many counts of this clonotype. The rearrangement uses TRBV24-1 and TRBJ2-2, with 9 positions matching TRBD2. The CDR3 has 16 amino acids. V dropped 4 bases and J dropped 5; count of bases not matched to a gene: 7. The V gene's germline CDR1 is KGHDR and CDR2 SFDVKD. CDR3 sequence reads: CATSDISGRRTGELFF. CDR3 sequence (DNA): TGTGCCACCAGTGACATAAGCGGGAGGAGGACCGGGGAGCTGTTTTTT.

The genes are TRBV18 and TRBJ2-7; TRBD1 is a possible D gene (6 bases). V was shortened by 0 bases and J by 3 bases, with 9 bases between the two germline ends. Germline lookup yields CDR1 KGHSH and CDR2 LQKENI. The length of the CDR3 is 14 residues. DNA of the CDR3: TGTGCCAGCTCACCACCAAACAGGGACTACGAGCAGTACTTC. This codes for CASSPPNRDYEQYF.

This clonotype has only a few counts. The chain uses TRBV19 and TRBJ2-3; no clear D. The CDR3 length is 15 residues. Looked up from germline, CDR1 is LNHDA and CDR2 is SQIVND (reference sequence). Trimming left V 3 bases short and J 1 base short, with 11 bases between. Here the CDR3 DNA reads TGTGCCAGTAGTATGGGAAGTTACGGCACAGATACGCAGTATTTT. Protein: CASSMGSYGTDTQYF. Together with reference TRBV19 and TRBJ2-3, the CDR3 gives the full variable domain: DGGITQSPKYLFRKEGQNVTLSCEQNLNHDAMYWYRQDPGQGLRLIYYSQIVNDFQKGDIAEGYSVSREKKESFPLTVTSAQKNPTAFYLCASSMGSYGTDTQYFGPGTRLTVL.

V usage is TRBV5-1 and J usage is TRBJ1-1; weak D call: TRBD1 (5 bases). The germline gives CDR1 SGHRS, CDR2 YFSETQ. V was pared by 8 bases and J by 6 bases, with 11 bases between. This CDR3 has 11 residues. CDR3 sequence (DNA): TGCGCCAGTTTGACAGAGCCTGAAGCTTTCTTT. Protein: CASLTEPEAFF.

In its sample, this clonotype was seen many times. The rearrangement links TRBV7-3 to TRBJ1-1; D might be TRBD1 (5 bases). V gave up 2 bases and J gave up 1 base, with 11 bases separating them. The CDR3 covers 15 residues. CDR1 SGHTA and CDR2 FQGTGA come from the germline V gene. The CDR3 is CASSLGGTGNTEAFF. CDR3 in DNA: TGTGCCAGCAGCTTAGGGGGTACCGGGAACACTGAAGCTTTCTTT.

The sample holds many counts of this clonotype. This chain links TRBV19 with TRBJ1-5; D is uncertain. The CDR3 runs to 15 residues. The ends were cut back, 6 bases at V and 0 bases at J, with 12 bases in the middle. CDR1 is LNHDA and CDR2 is SQIVND in the germline V gene (reference sequence). CDR3 bases: TGTGCCAGTAGGACAACCGGGATTAGCAATCAGCCCCAGCATTTT. This codes for CASRTTGISNQPQHF. The variable domain in full, completed from reference TRBV19 and TRBJ1-5, reads DGGITQSPKYLFRKEGQNVTLSCEQNLNHDAMYWYRQDPGQGLRLIYYSQIVNDFQKGDIAEGYSVSREKKESFPLTVTSAQKNPTAFYLCASRTTGISNQPQHFGDGTRLSIL.

The chain joins TRBV29-1 to TRBJ2-3, with 7 positions matching TRBD2. Looked up from germline, CDR1 is SQVTM and CDR2 is ANQGSEA. The V and J ends lost 4 bases and 6 bases, in that order; junction bases with no gene match: 13. The CDR3 totals 15 residues. In DNA, the CDR3 is TGCAGCGTTGTAACCGTGACTAGCAAGAGCGATACGCAGTATTTT. This encodes CSVVTVTSKSDTQYF.

This chain joins TRBV6-2 or TRBV6-3 and TRBJ2-2; 8 bases are shared with TRBD1. Germline V gene data show CDR1 as MNHEY and CDR2 as SVGEGT. The CDR3 is made up of 16 amino acids. J lost 4 bases, V lost 2 bases, and 6 bases had no gene match. The DNA of the CDR3 is TGTGCCAGCAGTTACCGGCAGGGGGCTAGCACCGGGGAGCTGTTTTTT. Amino acids: CASSYRQGASTGELFF.

This clonotype has ten or more counts. V and J are TRBV10-3 and TRBJ2-7; tentative D call: TRBD1 (6 bases). CDR3 length: 13 residues. V was pared by 6 bases and J by 4 bases, with 13 bases between. From germline, CDR1 is ENHRY and CDR2 SYGVKD. CDR3 coding DNA: TGTGCCATCAGGCCCGACCAGGGGTACGAGCAGTACTTC. Translated: CAIRPDQGYEQYF.